This T cell receptor (beta chain) is from a study of human CD8 memory T cell subsets (TCRdb year 2020). With respect to the entire study: To assess how stem-like (TSTEM), progenitor exhausted-like (TPEX) and effector memory CD8+ T cell subsets are clonally related, the TCRbeta repertoires of these three subsets were compared. Six donors each provided TSTEM, TPEX and effector memory subsets, from which TCRbeta repertoires were obtained. Here is what the overall study found, with its caveats: Based on Chao1 estimates, TSTEM subsets appeared to have greater repertoire diversity than TPEX subsets, which may reflect a broader range of specificities. Only TCRbeta chains were sequenced, and repertoire comparisons were based on more than five donors, with testing performed by paired t-tests and Bonferroni correction. Both stem-like subsets shared clonotypes with effector memory cells, but TSTEM and TPEX repertoires overlapped minimally, suggesting distinct antigen spectra. Normalized Shannon-Wiener diversity was similarly high in the TSTEM and TPEX subsets, while the effector memory subsets were comparatively less diverse.

Density gradient separation was used to isolate peripheral blood mononuclear cells from healthy donor buffy coats. In the study, negative magnetic separation with EasySep or MojoSort CD8+ T cell isolation kits was used to enrich total CD8+ T cells. For each subset, total RNA was extracted using an RNeasy Mini Kit from duplicate vials of some 160,000 sorted CD8+ T cells. PBMCs were used either fresh or after being cryopreserved in fetal bovine serum containing about 9.8% DMSO. Fluorescence-activated cell sorting on a FACSAria III was used to sort the CD8+ T cell subsets to purity. The CDR1 and CDR2 encoded by the germline V gene are MRHNA and SNTAGT. Spanning cysteine to phenylalanine, the CDR3 consists of 15 amino acids. No DNA is listed. Frequency classes this clonotype as medium-sized (0.01 to 0.1%); no count is given. There is no known antigen for this receptor. A Human TCR Profiling Kit was used to prepare UMI-labeled 5' RACE TCRbeta libraries. The same number of PCR cycles was used to prepare all TCRbeta libraries in parallel. Regarding the original processing steps: Each TCRbeta library contained between roughly 2,900 and 18,000 functional CDR3beta clonotypes. UMI extraction and consensus assembly used MIGEC 1.2.9, requiring at least three reads per UMI. In-frame CDR3beta repertoires were extracted with MiXCR 3.0.3. Each sample was downsampled to 42,000 randomly selected UMIs before diversity metrics were calculated in VDJtools 1.2.1. For the top 3,000 clones of each sample pair, the repertoire overlap metrics D, R and F2 were calculated in VDJtools. The reads, reprocessed by TCRdb, yield one row per CDR3 protein sequence and no DNA. Clone size and V and J calls follow TCRdb, not the original study. The table for this sample lists 5,000 or so distinct CDR3 sequences. In total, the top ten clones hold roughly 23% of the sample.

The clonotype originates from a human donor in good health. Sample: CD8+ T cells from PBMCs. This chain joins TRBV6-4 to TRBJ2-3; TCRdb lists TRBD1, though no DNA is available to test this call. The CDR3 in this case is CASSDGTGGADTQYF.